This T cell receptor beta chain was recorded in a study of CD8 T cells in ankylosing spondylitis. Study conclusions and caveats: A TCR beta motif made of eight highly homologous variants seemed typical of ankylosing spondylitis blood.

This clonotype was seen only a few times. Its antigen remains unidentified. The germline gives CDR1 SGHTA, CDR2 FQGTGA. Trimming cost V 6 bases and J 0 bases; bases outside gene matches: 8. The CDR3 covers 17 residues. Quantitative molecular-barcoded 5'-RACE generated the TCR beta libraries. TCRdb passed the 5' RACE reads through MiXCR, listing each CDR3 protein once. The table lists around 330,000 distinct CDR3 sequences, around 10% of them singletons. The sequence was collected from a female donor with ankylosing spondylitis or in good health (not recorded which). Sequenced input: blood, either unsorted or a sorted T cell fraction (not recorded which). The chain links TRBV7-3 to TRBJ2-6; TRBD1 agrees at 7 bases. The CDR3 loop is CASSPEGAYSGANVLTF. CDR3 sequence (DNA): TGTGCCAGCAGTCCCGAGGGGGCCTACTCTGGGGCCAACGTCCTGACTTTC.